The rows below give T cell receptor beta chains drawn from one sample of a study of cytomegalovirus exposure and HLA in healthy donors. Assay: immunoSEQ multiplex PCR; the TCRdb copy retains only in-frame clones and omits some. The sample contains about 180,000 clones, about 80% of which appear only once. The sequencing sample was made of PBMCs. These receptors were obtained from a middle-aged man in good health and CMV-seropositive. CDR3s include the opening cysteine and the closing phenylalanine or tryptophan. The D gene is left open where the match is weak. Clone size, where shown, is once, few, many, or a class for clones that have expanded.

abundance	d_gene	v_gene	len	j_gene	CDR3nt	CDR3aa
.	TRBD1	TRBV7-3	16	TRBJ1-2	TGTGCCAGCAGCTACCGGACAGGGGGGTTCAGCTATGGCTACACCTTC	CASSYRTGGFSYGYTF
.	.	TRBV5-1	13	TRBJ2-5	TGCGCCAGCAGCTTGGCAGGCCGGGAGACCCAGTACTTC	CASSLAGRETQYF
few	TRBD1	TRBV15	15	TRBJ2-7	TGTGCCACCAGCAGAGGGACAGGGGGCTCCTACGAGCAGTACTTC	CATSRGTGGSYEQYF
.	TRBD1	TRBV10-2	16	TRBJ2-5	TGCGCCAGCAGTGCTTCCTTCGGGACAGTCCAAGAGACCCAGTACTTC	CASSASFGTVQETQYF
few	.	TRBV7-6	15	TRBJ1-1	TGTGCCAGCAGCTTAGCGCAAGGGGTGAACACTGAAGCTTTCTTT	CASSLAQGVNTEAFF
.	TRBD2	TRBV5-1	17	TRBJ2-3	TGCGCCAGCAGCTTGGGGCGACTAGCGCCAAACACAGATACGCAGTATTTT	CASSLGRLAPNTDTQYF
.	.	TRBV21-1	16	TRBJ2-1	TGTGCCAGCAGCAATGGACTAGCCCTCTCCTACAATGAGCAGTTCTTC	CASSNGLALSYNEQFF
.	TRBD1	TRBV6-5	15	TRBJ1-3	TGTGCCAGCAGACCCGACAGGGCCTCTGGAAACACCATATATTTT	CASRPDRASGNTIYF
once	.	TRBV28	13	TRBJ1-4	TGTGCCGGGTTTGACAGGCGGAATGAAAAACTGTTTTTT	CAGFDRRNEKLFF
.	TRBD2	TRBV19	15	TRBJ2-2	TGTGCCAGTAGCCAGACTAGCGGGAACACCGGGGAGCTGTTTTTT	CASSQTSGNTGELFF
.	.	TRBV18	13	TRBJ1-1	TGTGCCAGCTCACCATCGAGCCGGGAGGCCGCTTTCTTT	CASSPSSREAAFF
.	.	TRBV6-1	14	TRBJ1-2	TGTGCCAGCAGGGAAAACAGAGGGCCTCAAGGCTACACCTTC	CASRENRGPQGYTF
.	.	TRBV5-1	16	TRBJ1-4	TGCGCCAGCAGCTTGGCAGGAGGAACAACTAATGAAAAACTGTTTTTT	CASSLAGGTTNEKLFF
few	.	TRBV27	14	TRBJ2-7	TGTGCCAGCAGTCCCTCGGACACCAACTACGAGCAGTACTTC	CASSPSDTNYEQYF
.	TRBD2	TRBV11-2	16	TRBJ2-1	TGTGCCAGCAGCTTAGATGAGGGCCTAGCGGGGGGTGAGCAGTTCTTC	CASSLDEGLAGGEQFF
once	.	TRBV6-5	15	TRBJ2-6	TGTGCCAGCAGCCGCGACACCTCTGGGGCCAACGTCCTGACTTTC	CASSRDTSGANVLTF
.	.	TRBV27	12	TRBJ2-3	TGTGCCAGCAGTTTCTTCCCAGATACGCAGTATTTT	CASSFFPDTQYF
once	TRBD1	TRBV5-4	14	TRBJ2-5	TGTGCCAGCAGGTCCGGACAGGCTCAAGAGACCCAGTACTTC	CASRSGQAQETQYF
.	TRBD2	TRBV25-1	15	TRBJ2-2	TGTGCCAGCAGTTCAGCGGGAGCCAACACCGGGGAGCTGTTTTTT	CASSSAGANTGELFF
few	TRBD2	TRBV2	15	TRBJ2-1	TGTGCCAGCACATCGGGGGGGCGCTCCTACAATGAGCAGTTCTTC	CASTSGGRSYNEQFF
.	.	TRBV25-1	16	TRBJ1-6	TGTGCCAGCAGTGATTCTTTGGGACACTATAATTCACCCCTCCACTTT	CASSDSLGHYNSPLHF
.	TRBD2	TRBV7-3	16	TRBJ2-7	TGTGCCAGCAGCTTATCACCGGGACTAGGTTCCTACGAGCAGTACTTC	CASSLSPGLGSYEQYF
.	TRBD2	TRBV7-9	15	TRBJ2-1	TGTGCCAGCAGCAGAGCGGGAGTTTTATCCAATGAGCAGTTCTTC	CASSRAGVLSNEQFF